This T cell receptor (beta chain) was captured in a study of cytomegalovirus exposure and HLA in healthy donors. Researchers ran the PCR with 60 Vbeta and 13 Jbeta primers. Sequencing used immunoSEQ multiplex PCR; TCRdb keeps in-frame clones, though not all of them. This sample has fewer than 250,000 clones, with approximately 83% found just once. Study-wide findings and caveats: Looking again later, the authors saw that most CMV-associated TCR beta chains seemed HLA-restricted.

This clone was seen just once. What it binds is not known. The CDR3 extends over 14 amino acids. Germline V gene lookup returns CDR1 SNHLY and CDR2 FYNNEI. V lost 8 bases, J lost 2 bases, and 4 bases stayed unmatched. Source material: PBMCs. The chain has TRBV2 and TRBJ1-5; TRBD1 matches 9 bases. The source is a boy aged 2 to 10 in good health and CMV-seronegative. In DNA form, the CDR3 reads TGTGCCAGCCGTAGACAGGGGGGCAATCAGCCCCAGCATTTT. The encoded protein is CASRRQGGNQPQHF.